This is a list of T cell receptor beta chains from one sample in a study of blood T cell repertoires in COVID-19. Repertoires were generated with immunoSEQ multiplex PCR, while TCRdb's copy carries only in-frame clones and drops some. This sample has under 200,000 clones; about 89% occur once, and the top ten carry roughly 8.8%. Sequencing was done on a sample of PBMCs or T cells enriched from blood (not recorded which). Receptors were obtained from a woman in her late teens or twenties who had recovered from COVID-19. Both conserved end residues are part of each CDR3. A D gene is named only where the DNA matches it firmly. Size tells how often a clone was seen (once, few, many) or the class of an expanded clone, and some rows leave it out.

v_gene	d_gene	abundance	j_gene	CDR3aa	CDR3nt
TRBV5-1	TRBD1	.	TRBJ1-5	CASSPGTTGVQPQHF	TGCGCCAGCAGCCCCGGGACGACAGGGGTTCAGCCCCAGCATTTT
TRBV4-1	TRBD1	.	TRBJ1-1	CASSQGSQGARDLTEAFF	TGCGCCAGCAGCCAAGGGTCCCAGGGGGCGCGGGACCTGACTGAAGCTTTCTTT
TRBV28	.	.	TRBJ2-3	CASSPQSTDTQYF	TGTGCCAGCAGTCCGCAGAGCACAGATACGCAGTATTTT
TRBV27	.	.	TRBJ2-3	CASTRGGAGTDTQYF	TGTGCCAGCACCCGTGGGGGGGCCGGCACAGATACGCAGTATTTT
TRBV5-1	.	.	TRBJ1-2	CASSLDGSETYGYTF	TGCGCCAGCAGCTTGGACGGGTCTGAAACCTATGGCTACACCTTC
TRBV5-1	.	.	TRBJ2-7	CASSSGTGRLAGDYEQYF	TGCGCCAGCAGCTCCGGGACAGGCAGATTAGCGGGGGACTACGAGCAGTACTTC
TRBV30	.	.	TRBJ1-6	CAWSKSRGNSPLHF	TGTGCCTGGAGTAAGTCCAGGGGCAATTCACCCCTCCACTTT
TRBV11-2	TRBD1	.	TRBJ2-1	CASSPDRGGYNEQFF	TGTGCCAGCAGCCCGGACAGGGGGGGCTACAATGAGCAGTTCTTC
TRBV28	.	once	TRBJ1-1	CASSQGPNTEAFF	TGTGCCAGCAGTCAGGGCCCCAACACTGAAGCTTTCTTT
TRBV7-9	TRBD1	.	TRBJ2-5	CASSLNGQGGTQYF	TGTGCCAGCAGCCTAAACGGACAGGGGGGGACCCAGTACTTC
TRBV27	TRBD1	once	TRBJ2-1	CAKSDRGHYNEQFF	TGTGCCAAGTCGGACAGGGGGCACTACAATGAGCAGTTCTTC
TRBV7-5	.	.	TRBJ1-5	CVRRRTEASNQPQHF	TGTGTCAGAAGGAGGACGGAGGCTAGCAATCAGCCCCAGCATTTT
TRBV29-1	.	.	TRBJ1-1	CSPTDGGGTEAFF	TGCAGCCCTACAGACGGGGGAGGCACTGAAGCTTTCTTT
TRBV15	TRBD1	.	TRBJ1-2	CATSLPTGDTYGYTF	TGTGCCACCAGCCTACCGACAGGGGATACATATGGCTACACCTTC
TRBV29-1	.	.	TRBJ2-7	CSGTGNSYEQYF	TGCAGCGGGACGGGGAACTCCTACGAGCAGTACTTC
TRBV3-1/TRBV3-2	.	.	TRBJ2-5	CASRPGVGGAEKETQYF	TGTGCCAGCAGGCCGGGCGTGGGGGGGGCTGAGAAAGAGACCCAGTACTTC
TRBV5-1	.	.	TRBJ2-3	CASRQGTDTQYF	TGCGCCAGCAGACAGGGAACAGATACGCAGTATTTT
TRBV29-1	TRBD2	.	TRBJ2-7	CSVTSGGYYEQYF	TGCAGCGTGACTAGCGGGGGGTACTACGAGCAGTACTTC
TRBV2	.	.	TRBJ1-2	CASSTVPGQFNYGYTF	TGTGCCAGCAGTACGGTCCCAGGACAATTTAACTATGGCTACACCTTC
TRBV10-3	.	.	TRBJ1-6	CAIRDNVGGERSPLHF	TGTGCCATCAGGGATAACGTGGGAGGGGAACGTTCACCCCTCCACTTT
TRBV30	.	.	TRBJ2-1	CAWGLNYNEQFF	TGTGCCTGGGGACTAAATTACAATGAGCAGTTCTTC
TRBV18	TRBD1	.	TRBJ1-4	CASSQGQGAEKLFF	TGTGCCAGCTCACAAGGACAGGGGGCTGAAAAACTGTTTTTT
TRBV28	.	.	TRBJ2-3	CASSSRQTPTDTQYF	TGTGCCAGCAGTTCCCGACAGACTCCCACAGATACGCAGTATTTT
TRBV2	.	.	TRBJ2-1	CAILRVQGSYNEQFF	TGTGCCATTCTCAGGGTCCAGGGATCCTACAATGAGCAGTTCTTC
TRBV11-3	.	.	TRBJ2-1	CASSRDRYNEQFF	TGTGCCAGCAGCCGCGACAGGTACAATGAGCAGTTCTTC
TRBV5-4	.	.	TRBJ2-2	CASSPRGGDTGELFF	TGTGCCAGCAGCCCCCGCGGAGGGGACACCGGGGAGCTGTTTTTT
TRBV4-1	.	.	TRBJ1-1	CASRQTGNTEAFF	TGCGCCAGCAGGCAGACAGGCAACACTGAAGCTTTCTTT
TRBV30	.	.	TRBJ1-2	CACRDIVNYGYTF	TGTGCCTGCCGGGACATCGTTAACTATGGCTACACCTTC
TRBV9	.	.	TRBJ1-1	CASSPWTLNTEAFF	TGTGCCAGCAGCCCATGGACACTGAACACTGAAGCTTTCTTT
TRBV5-1	.	once	TRBJ1-3	CASSPWAIASGNTIYF	TGCGCCAGCAGCCCCTGGGCCATCGCCTCTGGAAACACCATATATTTT
TRBV29-1	.	.	TRBJ2-2	CSVVGSGGTGELFF	TGCAGCGTGGTAGGTTCAGGTGGCACCGGGGAGCTGTTTTTT
TRBV24-1	.	.	TRBJ1-2	CATSDRDRPW	TGTGCCACCAGTGACCGAGACAGACCCTGG
TRBV3-1/TRBV3-2	.	.	TRBJ1-1	CASSQVPSLVSEAFF	TGTGCCAGCAGCCAAGTCCCCAGTTTGGTCTCTGAAGCTTTCTTT
TRBV6-1	.	.	TRBJ1-3	CASSERARGGNTIYF	TGTGCCAGCAGTGAACGGGCCAGGGGTGGAAACACCATATATTTT
TRBV5-1	TRBD1	.	TRBJ1-5	CASSPDRGGQPQHF	TGCGCCAGCAGCCCCGACAGGGGAGGTCAGCCCCAGCATTTT
TRBV6-5	.	.	TRBJ1-5	CASTTQGNQPQHF	TGTGCCAGCACGACACAGGGCAATCAGCCCCAGCATTTT
TRBV7-9	TRBD2	once	TRBJ2-7	CASSLSGGLFYEQYF	TGTGCCAGCAGCCTAAGCGGGGGTCTTTTCTACGAGCAGTACTTC